The 3 T cell receptor beta chains given below trace back to one sample, sequenced in a study of low-dose radiotherapy and immunotherapy resistance in tumors. Priming of first-strand cDNA relied on TRAV- and TRBV-specific primers (covering alpha and beta chains). TCRs underwent approximately 20 PCR cycles of amplification with a constant-region primer and V-primer adapter. TCRdb used MiXCR to reprocess the reads, holding one entry per CDR3 protein. The table includes some 13,000 distinct CDR3 sequences, 60% to 80% detected once. The receptors stem from a human donor with advanced metastatic prostate, ovarian, gallbladder or colorectal cancer (not recorded which). This table probably holds off-target reads from a library built for another chain.

DNA of the CDR3: TGTGCCGCGAAGGGCCTCTATGGCTACACCTTC. It is translated as CAAKGLYGYTF. V usage is TRBV6-1 and J usage is TRBJ1-2, with unresolved D. Trimming shortened V by 11 bases and J by 4 bases, and 11 bases separated the two germline ends. CDR1 and CDR2 from the germline V gene are MNHNS and SASEGT. The CDR3 is 11 amino acids.

Concerning this clonotype itself: Because the CDR3 is missing its conserved closing phenylalanine or tryptophan, this is likely a read error. The V call is TRBV11-2, the J call TRBJ1-5; D gene ambiguous. Trimming took off 8 bases at V and 1 base at J, with 15 bases between the two ends. Per the germline V gene, CDR1 is SGHAT and CDR2 is FQNNGV. CDR3 length: 15 residues. The CDR3 DNA reads TGTGCCAGCTCCCAAGCGGGAGGGAGCAATCAGCCCCAGCATTTA. It translates to CASSQAGGSNQPQHL.

This clonotype was recorded once. This CDR3 reads CASNTGTRRETQYF. As DNA, the CDR3 is TGTGCCAGCAACACCGGGACCCGGCGGGAGACCCAGTACTTC. The chain links TRBV6-6 to TRBJ2-5; D tentatively fits TRBD1 or TRBD2 (5 bases each). From germline, CDR1 is MNHNY and CDR2 SVGAGI (reference sequence). The V gene lost 7 bases and the J gene lost 5 bases, with 17 bases spanning the gap. This CDR3 region has 14 residues.